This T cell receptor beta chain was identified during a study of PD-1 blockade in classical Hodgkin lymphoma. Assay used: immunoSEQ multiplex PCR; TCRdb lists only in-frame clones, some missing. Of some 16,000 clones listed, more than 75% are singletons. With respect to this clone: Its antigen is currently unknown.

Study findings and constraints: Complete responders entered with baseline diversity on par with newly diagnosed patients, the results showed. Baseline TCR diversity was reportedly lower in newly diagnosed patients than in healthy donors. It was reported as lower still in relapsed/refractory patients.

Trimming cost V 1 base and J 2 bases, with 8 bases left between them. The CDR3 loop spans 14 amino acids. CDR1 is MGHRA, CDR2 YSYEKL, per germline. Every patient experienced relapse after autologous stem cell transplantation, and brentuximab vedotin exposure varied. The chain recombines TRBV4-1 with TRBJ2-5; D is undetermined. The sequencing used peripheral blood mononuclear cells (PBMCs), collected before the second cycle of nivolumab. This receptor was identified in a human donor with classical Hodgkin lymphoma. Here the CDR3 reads CASSQVLLQETQYF. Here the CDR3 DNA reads TGCGCCAGCAGCCAAGTTCTTCTTCAAGAGACCCAGTACTTC.